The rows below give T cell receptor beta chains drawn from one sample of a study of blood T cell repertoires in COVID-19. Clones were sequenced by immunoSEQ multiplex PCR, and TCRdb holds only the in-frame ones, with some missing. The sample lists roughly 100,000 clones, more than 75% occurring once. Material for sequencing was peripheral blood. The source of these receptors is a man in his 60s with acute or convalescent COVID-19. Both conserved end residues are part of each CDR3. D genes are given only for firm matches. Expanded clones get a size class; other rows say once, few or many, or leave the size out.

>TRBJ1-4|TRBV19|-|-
TGTGCCAGTAAGCAAAACGGGGTCGGGAAACTGTTTTTT
CASKQNGVGKLFF
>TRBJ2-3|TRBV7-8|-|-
TGTGCCAGCAGCTTGTTACGCGCGGGCACAGATACGCAGTATTTT
CASSLLRAGTDTQYF
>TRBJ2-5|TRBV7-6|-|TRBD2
TGTGCCAGCAGCTCGCACCCGACTAGCGGGAGGGCCCAAGAGACCCAGTACTTC
CASSSHPTSGRAQETQYF
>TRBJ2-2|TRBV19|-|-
TGTGCCAGTAGTAGGGCCTCCCTCTCTTACACCGGGGAGCTGTTTTTT
CASSRASLSYTGELFF
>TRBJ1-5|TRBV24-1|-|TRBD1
TGTGCCACCAGTGATAACGGACAGGGTGGGGGTCAGCCCCAGCATTTT
CATSDNGQGGGQPQHF
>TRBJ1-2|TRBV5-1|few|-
TGCGCCAGCAGCTTGGACAGGGCGGCTGGCTACACCTTC
CASSLDRAAGYTF
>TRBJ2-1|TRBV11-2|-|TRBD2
TGTGCCAGCAGCCCAGGGGTAGCGGGAGGCGAGCAGTTCTTC
CASSPGVAGGEQFF
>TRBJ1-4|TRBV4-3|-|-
TGCGCCAGCAGCCAAGTTAACAGGCGCGAAAAACTGTTTTTT
CASSQVNRREKLFF
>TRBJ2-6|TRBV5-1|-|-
TGCGCCAGCAGCTCGGACAGCTCTGGGGCCAACGTCCTGACTTTC
CASSSDSSGANVLTF
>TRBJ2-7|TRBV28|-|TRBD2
TGTGCCAGCAGTTCCACCGGGACTAGCGGAGGAGAGCAGTACTTC
CASSSTGTSGGEQYF
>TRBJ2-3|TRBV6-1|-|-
TGTGCCAGCAGTGAGGGGGGGGCTCCCCCAGATACGCAGTATTTT
CASSEGGAPPDTQYF
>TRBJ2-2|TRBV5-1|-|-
TGCGCCAGCAGCTTGACAGGGAACACCGGGGAGCTGTTTTTT
CASSLTGNTGELFF
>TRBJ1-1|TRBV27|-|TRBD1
TGTGCCAGCGGGACAGTTCTGAACACTGAAGCTTTCTTT
CASGTVLNTEAFF
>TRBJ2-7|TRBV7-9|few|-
TGTGCCAGCAGCTATCGGGACGGGAGCTCCTACGAGCAGTACTTC
CASSYRDGSSYEQYF
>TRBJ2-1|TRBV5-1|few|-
TGCGCCAGCAGCTTGGGACTGGAACACAATACGGAGCAGTTCTTC
CASSLGLEHNTEQFF
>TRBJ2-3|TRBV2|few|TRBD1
TGTGCCAGCACCAAGGGACAGATACTCCGAGATACGCAGTATTTT
CASTKGQILRDTQYF
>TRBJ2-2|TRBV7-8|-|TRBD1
TGTGCCAGCAGCCTCGGACAGGGCAGCACCGGGGAGCTGTTTTTT
CASSLGQGSTGELFF
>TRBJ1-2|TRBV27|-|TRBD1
TGTGCCAGCAGCACCCGACAGGGGAGTCACTATGGCTACACCTTC
CASSTRQGSHYGYTF
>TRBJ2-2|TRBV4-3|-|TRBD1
TGCGCCAGCAGCCTAGGTGGGGTTCGAGACAGGGACACCGGGGAGCTGTTTTTT
CASSLGGVRDRDTGELFF
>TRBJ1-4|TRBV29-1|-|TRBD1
TGCAGCGTGGTCCGGGACAGGAATGAAAAACTGTTTTTT
CSVVRDRNEKLFF
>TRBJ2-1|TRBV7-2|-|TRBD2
TGTGCCAGCAGCTTAGCTTGGGGGAAGACTAGCGGGGGGCCCCGTGATGAGCAGTTCTTC
CASSLAWGKTSGGPRDEQFF
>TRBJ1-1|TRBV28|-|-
TGTGCCAGCACCACCGGGGGGAGGACTGAAGCTTTCTTT
CASTTGGRTEAFF
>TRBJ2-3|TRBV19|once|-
TGTGCCAGTAGCGGGGTCGGGTCAGATACGCAGTATTTT
CASSGVGSDTQYF
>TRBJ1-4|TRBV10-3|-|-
TGTGCCATCGGGTCTCGGACAGTGAATGAAAAACTGTTTTTT
CAIGSRTVNEKLFF
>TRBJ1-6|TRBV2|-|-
TGTGCCAGCAAACGGTCCTATAATTCACCCCTCCACTTT
CASKRSYNSPLHF
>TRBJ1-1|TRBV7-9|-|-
TGTGCCAGCAGCCCGTCCGTAGCTGGAGCTTTCTTT
CASSPSVAGAFF
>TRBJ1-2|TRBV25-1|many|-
TGTGCCAGCATGGGGGGTTATGGCTACACCTTC
CASMGGYGYTF
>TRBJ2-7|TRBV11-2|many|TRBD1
TGTGCCAGCAGCGCAACGGGACAGCCCTACGAGCAGTACTTC
CASSATGQPYEQYF
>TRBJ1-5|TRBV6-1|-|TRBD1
TGTGCCAGCAGTGAAGTGACAGGGGGCAATCAGCCCCAGCATTTT
CASSEVTGGNQPQHF
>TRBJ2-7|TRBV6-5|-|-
TGTGCCATTTCGTACCGGGACACCCTCTACGAGCAGTACTTC
CAISYRDTLYEQYF
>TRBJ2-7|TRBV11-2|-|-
TGTGCCAGCAGCTTAGAACAGGGTCTCTCCTACGAGCAGTACTTC
CASSLEQGLSYEQYF
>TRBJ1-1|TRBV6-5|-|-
TGTGCCAGCAGTTACTTCACAGAGGGCACTGAAGCTTTCTTT
CASSYFTEGTEAFF
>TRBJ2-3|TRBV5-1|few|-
TGCGCCAGCAGCTTGGCCGAGTACACAGATACGCAGTATTTT
CASSLAEYTDTQYF
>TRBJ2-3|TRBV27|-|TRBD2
TGTGCCAGCTCCGAGATGGGGCTAGCGGGAGGGCTTGATACGCAGTATTTT
CASSEMGLAGGLDTQYF